This T cell receptor (beta chain) was sequenced for a study of radiotherapy plus CTLA-4 blockade in lung cancer. As for the study in general: Disease control was achieved by about 29% of patients, and objective responses by about 17%.

Only in-frame clones appear in the TCRdb table, and some are missing; sequencing was by immunoSEQ multiplex PCR. This sample has about 43,000 clones, with roughly 64% found just once. Germline V gene data show CDR1 as SGHAT and CDR2 as FQNNGV. The CDR3 covers 14 residues. The V end was cut by 6 bases, the J end by 2 bases, with 14 bases between. The sequence was collected from a human donor with non-small cell lung cancer who had a partial response to radiotherapy plus ipilimumab. The chain has TRBV11-2 and TRBJ2-7, with a weak D call TRBD1 (6 bases). The material was peripheral blood, obtained from a patient treated with radiotherapy plus ipilimumab. CDR3 sequence (DNA): TGTGCCAGCAGATGGCAGGGGTCCCCCTACGAGCAGTACTTC. It codes for CASRWQGSPYEQYF. The variable domain in full, completed from reference TRBV11-2 and TRBJ2-7, reads EAGVAQSPRYKIIEKRQSVAFWCNPISGHATLYWYQQILGQGPKLLIQFQNNGVVDDSQLPKDRFSAERLKGVDSTLKIQPAKLEDSAVYLCASRWQGSPYEQYFGPGTRLTVT.